Listed below are T cell receptor beta chains from one sample, sequenced in a study of cytomegalovirus exposure and HLA in healthy donors. Sequenced by immunoSEQ multiplex PCR; TCRdb stores in-frame clones only, minus some. Here the sample spans 170,000 or so clones, about 80% being singletons. Sequencing was carried out using PBMCs. Receptor source: a woman in her 30s in good health and CMV-seronegative. The CDR3 runs from the conserved cysteine through the conserved F or W.

J gene,CDR3 length,V gene,CDR3 protein
TRBJ2-1,18,TRBV28,CASTPPGLAVSSYNEQFF
TRBJ2-7,16,TRBV5-4,CASSLGGGQGSYEQYF
TRBJ2-7,16,TRBV5-1,CASSLALGQGLYEQYF
TRBJ1-5,16,TRBV19,CASSKPGRGGNQPQHF
TRBJ2-7,16,TRBV5-5,CASSPILGGGSYEQYF
TRBJ1-3,15,TRBV7-2,CASSLATGSGNTIYF
TRBJ2-1,13,TRBV5-5,CASSLGTTNEQFF
TRBJ2-2,14,TRBV7-9,CAIQGPMNTGELFF
TRBJ2-1,15,TRBV27,CASTLRGSNFYEQFF
TRBJ2-7,14,TRBV27,CASSSDRPSYEQYF
TRBJ2-2,16,TRBV19,CASTGLAGGGTGELFF
TRBJ1-3,15,TRBV5-1,CASSRGTGVGNTIYF
TRBJ2-3,16,TRBV5-1,CASSTDRWDSTDTQYF
TRBJ2-6,19,TRBV28,CASSLERGPSYSGANGLTF
TRBJ2-7,14,TRBV21-1,CATEGQASSYEQYF
TRBJ1-5,14,TRBV6-5,CASSYSVANQPQHF
TRBJ2-7,13,TRBV18,CASSLSRTYEQYF
TRBJ1-2,13,TRBV5-1,CASSNGTGRGYTF
TRBJ2-7,16,TRBV19,CASSIRFSGGSYEQYF
TRBJ2-1,15,TRBV29-1,CSGSHNSGGAQEQFF
TRBJ2-7,13,TRBV7-3,CASSPTGWHEQYF
TRBJ2-7,13,TRBV5-4,CASSNDRVYEQYF
TRBJ2-1,15,TRBV19,CASSIYMPSGDQQFF
TRBJ1-4,13,TRBV5-1,CASSPDRNEKLFF
TRBJ2-7,13,TRBV6-1,CAARLAATYEQYF
TRBJ2-3,16,TRBV5-1,CASSLETSGRGDTQYF
TRBJ1-6,15,TRBV7-8,CASSLEGRRNSPLHF
TRBJ1-1,14,TRBV9,CASSAGQSNTEAFF
TRBJ1-2,13,TRBV6-1,CATPRGGTYGYTF
TRBJ2-3,11,TRBV2,CASKGTDTQYF
TRBJ2-2,18,TRBV5-5,CASSLEIQASTNTGELFF
TRBJ2-5,16,TRBV7-9,CASSGWGQPNQETQYF
TRBJ1-5,19,TRBV19,CASSTRDRTGAYSNQPQHF
TRBJ1-1,12,TRBV7-9,CATPTGNTEAFF
TRBJ1-2,13,TRBV19,CASSIRENYGYTF
TRBJ2-7,11,TRBV6-5,CATSGTYEQYF
TRBJ1-6,13,TRBV2,CASRNEPNSPLHF
TRBJ2-7,11,TRBV10-2,CASGARTEQYF
TRBJ2-7,13,TRBV4-1,CASSPPENYEQYF
TRBJ1-3,11,TRBV28,CATSFGNTIYF
TRBJ1-1,16,TRBV5-6,CASSVPDRGRDTEAFF
TRBJ2-2,14,TRBV7-6,CASSKTGDTGELFF
.,15,TRBV28,CASSPAGLADYEQYF
TRBJ1-2,14,TRBV28,CASRPTGTGYGYTF
TRBJ2-7,13,TRBV28,CASSIQVTYEQYF
TRBJ2-1,17,TRBV11-1,CASSLGGAGATYNEQFF
TRBJ1-1,13,TRBV19,CASSFGQNTEAFF
TRBJ1-1,12,TRBV11-2,CASSPTEAEAFF
TRBJ2-1,15,TRBV5-6,CASSSPRLVRSEQFF
TRBJ2-3,15,TRBV9,CASSVEPRWSDTQYF
TRBJ2-5,16,TRBV5-1,CASSRLAGGTQETQYF
TRBJ1-1,13,TRBV5-1,CASSLARGPEAFF
TRBJ1-2,17,TRBV19,CASSIALILQRSYGYTF
TRBJ1-1,12,TRBV7-9,CASSFSGTEAFF
TRBJ2-5,15,TRBV5-1,CASSLRQGAGETQYF
TRBJ2-3,15,TRBV19,CASSPRWSGTDTQYF
TRBJ2-1,13,TRBV7-3,CASRSAGRNEQFF
TRBJ2-7,15,TRBV10-3,CAISGYHQGAYEQYF
TRBJ2-3,14,TRBV5-1,CASSPGQELDTQYF